Listed here are 24 T cell receptor beta chains from one sample, sequenced in a study of cytomegalovirus exposure and HLA in healthy donors. PCR amplification relied on 60 Vbeta primers (plus 13 Jbeta primers). The method was immunoSEQ multiplex PCR; TCRdb's version includes in-frame clones alone and lacks a portion of them. This table holds about 130,000 clones, 74% found once. Input material: PBMCs. These receptors were collected from a woman between 45 and 65 years old in good health and CMV-seropositive.

This clone was picked up a small number of times. The genes are TRBV12-5 and TRBJ2-3, with D possibly being TRBD1 (6 bases). V was clipped by 1 base and J by 5 bases, with 7 bases between them. Germline CDR1 and CDR2: LGHNT and FRNRAP. This CDR3 is 13 amino acids long. The CDR3 bases are TGTGCTAGTGGTTTGGGCAGGGGAGATACGCAGTATTTT. Residues: CASGLGRGDTQYF.

This sequence joins TRBV9 and TRBJ1-6; no clear D. Trimming removed 4 bases at V and 5 bases at J, with 10 bases between. This CDR3 spans 14 amino acids. Germline V lookup: CDR1 SGDLS, CDR2 YYNGEE. CDR3: CASSRDGNNSPLHF. CDR3 sequence (DNA): TGTGCCAGCAGCCGAGACGGGAATAATTCACCCCTCCACTTT.

This clone was counted only a few times. The chain couples TRBV30 to TRBJ1-4; D is perhaps TRBD1 (5 bases). CDR1 is GTSNPN, CDR2 SVGIG, per germline (reference sequence). CDR3 length: 12 amino acids. V dropped 0 bases and J dropped 7 bases, with 6 bases sitting between them. CDR3 in DNA: TGTGCCTGGAGTGTAGGGGTTGAAAAACTGTTTTTT. Amino acid sequence: CAWSVGVEKLFF.

V and J are TRBV10-3 and TRBJ2-5; 10 bases map to TRBD1. Judging by the DNA end, TRBJ2-7 fits better; the J call may be wrong. CDR3 length: 14 residues. CDR1 ENHRY and CDR2 SYGVKD come from the germline V gene. The DNA of the CDR3 is TGTGCCATCAAAGGGACAGGGGTTTCCTACGAGCAGTACTTC. As protein: CAIKGTGVSYEQYF.

V is TRBV30 and J is TRBJ1-5; TRBD1 might be the D (6 bases). CDR3 length: 13 residues. Per germline, CDR1 GTSNPN and CDR2 SVGIG (reference sequence). Trimming left V 0 bases short and J 6 bases short, with 9 bases between. CDR3 bases: TGTGCCTGGAGTGTGATAGGGGGTCAGCCCCAGCATTTT. Encoded protein: CAWSVIGGQPQHF.

This chain joins TRBV30 and TRBJ1-2, with 7 bases fitting TRBD1. The J segment lost 5 bases and the V segment lost 3 bases, leaving 6 bases of the junction unmatched. Germline V gene lookup returns CDR1 GTSNPN and CDR2 SVGIG (reference sequence). The CDR3 covers 13 residues. The CDR3 reads CAWRGTENYGYTF. CDR3 DNA sequence: TGTGCCTGGAGGGGGACAGAGAATTATGGCTACACCTTC.

The J gene is TRBJ2-5, the V gene TRBV7-2, with D possibly matching TRBD1 (5 bases). The J call is in doubt because the DNA end fits TRBJ2-7 better. The CDR3 sequence is 13 residues long. Germline values: CDR1 SGHTA, CDR2 FQGNSA. The CDR3 nucleotides read TGTGCCAGCAGCTTAGCGGCAGGGTACGAGCAGTACTTC. This codes for CASSLAAGYEQYF.

The chain employs TRBV30 and TRBJ2-3; D possibly corresponds to TRBD1 (6 bases). Germline CDR1 is GTSNPN and CDR2 is SVGIG (reference sequence). This CDR3 comprises 11 residues. Trimming removed 5 bases at V and 3 bases at J, with 6 bases between. The CDR3 nucleotides read TGTGCCTGGGGACAGACAGATACGCAGTATTTT. Translation gives CAWGQTDTQYF. The full variable domain, in which reference TRBV30 and TRBJ2-3 provide the parts outside the CDR3, is SQTIHQWPATLVQPVGSPLSLECTVEGTSNPNLYWYRQAAGRGLQLLFYSVGIGQISSEVPQNLSASRPQDRQFILSSKKLLLSDSGFYLCAWGQTDTQYFGPGTRLTVL.

This clone was detected a few times. V and J are TRBV28 and TRBJ2-7; TRBD1 matches at 8 bases. J lost 6 bases, V lost 6 bases, and 16 bases had no gene match. This CDR3 has 16 residues. CDR1 MDHEN and CDR2 SYDVKM come from the germline V gene. In nucleotides, the CDR3 is TGTGCCAGCAGGTCAGGGGGCGCGTCCGGGTTATCCGAGCAGTACTTC. Translation: CASRSGGASGLSEQYF.

This clone was seen a handful of times. The chain uses TRBV19 and TRBJ1-2, with D possibly TRBD1 on 6 matching bases. Germline V gene sequence: CDR1 LNHDA, CDR2 SQIVND (reference sequence). Trimming pared 7 bases from V and 5 bases from J, leaving 23 bases between. The CDR3 has 16 amino acids. CDR3 sequence reads: CASNPLLTGLTYGYTF. CDR3 coding DNA: TGTGCCAGTAACCCGCTACTGACAGGTCTTACTTATGGCTACACCTTC.

This chain uses TRBV7-9 with TRBJ1-5; D not resolved. Per the germline V gene, CDR1 is SEHNR and CDR2 is FQNEAQ (reference sequence). This CDR3 is 16 amino acids long. V shed 4 bases and J shed 0 bases, with 13 bases lying between them. The CDR3 protein is CASSSYSHPSNQPQHF. The CDR3 DNA reads TGTGCCAGCAGCTCTTACAGCCACCCTAGCAATCAGCCCCAGCATTTT.

Remarks on this clone: This sample also contains other DNA sequences that code for the same CDR3. The V and J genes are TRBV6-5 and TRBJ2-6; weak D call: TRBD2 (6 bases). V lost 2 bases and J 2 bases, leaving 7 bases between the germline ends. CDR1 is MNHEY, CDR2 SVGAGI, per germline. The CDR3 has 15 amino acids. The CDR3 loop reads CASSYGGAGANVLTF. CDR3 bases: TGTGCCAGCAGTTACGGCGGGGCTGGGGCCAACGTCCTGACTTTC.

The chain links TRBV7-9 to TRBJ2-5; 7 positions match TRBD1. The CDR3 sequence is 15 residues long. V lost 5 bases and J lost 2; bases outside the gene matches: 8. Germline CDR1 is SEHNR and CDR2 is FQNEAQ (reference sequence). The CDR3 here is CASSHTGVQQETQYF. The CDR3 nucleotides are TGTGCCAGCAGCCACACAGGGGTGCAGCAAGAGACCCAGTACTTC.

The sample holds one count of this clone. V usage is TRBV14 and J usage is TRBJ1-6; D gene ambiguous. V lost 0 bases to trimming and J lost 12 bases, with 9 bases between them. The CDR3 totals 13 residues. Germline lookup yields CDR1 SGHDN and CDR2 FVKESK. DNA of the CDR3: TGTGCCAGCAGCCAAGAGGGCAGTCGACCCCTCCACTTT. This translates into CASSQEGSRPLHF.

The rearrangement uses TRBV7-2 and TRBJ1-5, with unresolved D. CDR3 length: 15 amino acids. Looked up from germline, CDR1 is SGHTA and CDR2 is FQGNSA. V was cut by 3 bases and J by 6 bases, with 15 bases left in between. CDR3 protein: CASSFSFSPLQPQHF. The CDR3 DNA reads as TGTGCCAGCAGCTTTTCCTTTAGCCCTCTTCAGCCCCAGCATTTT.

This chain joins TRBV29-1 and TRBJ1-2; 8 bases fit TRBD1. The CDR3 is 12 residues long. V trimming: 6 bases; J trimming: 0 bases; junction bases outside the gene matches: 0. Germline V gene sequence: CDR1 SQVTM, CDR2 ANQGSEA. The CDR3 DNA reads as TGCAGCGTCAGGGGGCCTAACTATGGCTACACCTTC. Translated, it gives CSVRGPNYGYTF.

This chain joins TRBV18 and TRBJ2-2; D is unclear. The germline CDR1 and CDR2 sequences are KGHSH and LQKENI. The CDR3 is made up of 13 amino acids. Trimming stripped 2 bases from V and 6 bases from J, with 7 bases between. CDR3 DNA: TGTGCCAGCTCACCAAACAGAGCCGGGGAGCTGTTTTTT. As protein: CASSPNRAGELFF.

The chain is built from TRBV6-5 and TRBJ1-4, with no clear D. Between the trimmed V and J ends, which lost 6 bases and 1 base, there was a span of 9 bases. This CDR3 is 14 amino acids long. Germline CDR1 MNHEY, CDR2 SVGAGI. In DNA, the CDR3 is TGTGCCAGCAGCCCGAGTAGAACTAATGAAAAACTGTTTTTT. Amino acids: CASSPSRTNEKLFF.

The chain recombines TRBV6-5 with TRBJ2-5, with D maybe TRBD2 (6 bases). Trimming took off 2 bases at V and 2 bases at J, with 9 bases between the two ends. The germline CDR1 and CDR2 sequences are MNHEY and SVGAGI. The CDR3 runs 14 residues. CDR3 sequence reads: CASSYQAGQETQYF. CDR3 DNA: TGTGCCAGCAGTTACCAGGCGGGGCAAGAGACCCAGTACTTC.

The genes are TRBV27 and TRBJ2-1; possible D gene TRBD1, 5 bases. Germline-derived CDR1 and CDR2 are MNHEY and SMNVEV (reference sequence). The CDR3 is made up of 14 amino acids. V lost 6 bases, J lost 0 bases, and 9 bases lay in between. Written as DNA, the CDR3 is TGTGCCAGCAGCTACAGGAGCTCCTACAATGAGCAGTTCTTC. Translated, it gives CASSYRSSYNEQFF.

V gene TRBV6-1 combines with J gene TRBJ1-5; D is perhaps TRBD1 (6 bases). Looked up from germline, CDR1 is MNHNS and CDR2 is SASEGT. Trimming took off 4 bases at V and 7 bases at J, with 17 bases between the two ends. This CDR3 has 15 residues. The chain's CDR3 is CASSAYIQGNQPQHF. For the CDR3, the DNA is TGTGCCAGCAGTGCCTATATTCAGGGGAACCAGCCCCAGCATTTT.

This clone was picked up a small number of times. The chain employs TRBV11-2 and TRBJ2-5; D perhaps matches TRBD2 (6 bases). Germline V lookup: CDR1 SGHAT, CDR2 FQNNGV. The CDR3 is made up of 12 amino acids. The ends were cut back, 6 bases at V and 5 bases at J, with 10 bases in the middle. The CDR3 bases are TGTGCCAGCAGTCCTAGCGCGGAGACCCAGTACTTC. Protein sequence: CASSPSAETQYF. The entire variable domain, with the rest obtained from reference TRBV11-2 and TRBJ2-5, is as follows: EAGVAQSPRYKIIEKRQSVAFWCNPISGHATLYWYQQILGQGPKLLIQFQNNGVVDDSQLPKDRFSAERLKGVDSTLKIQPAKLEDSAVYLCASSPSAETQYFGPGTRLLVL.

V usage is TRBV6-4 and J usage is TRBJ2-5; 8 bases are a match to TRBD1. Per germline, CDR1 MRHNA and CDR2 SNTAGT. The CDR3 loop spans 17 amino acids. The V gene end was trimmed by 0 bases and the J gene end by 5 bases; junction bases not matched to a gene: 11. DNA of the CDR3: TGTGCCAGCAGTGACTCAATGGACAGGGAGCAGGGGGAGACCCAGTACTTC. As protein: CASSDSMDREQGETQYF.

This sequence joins TRBV29-1 and TRBJ1-5; possible D gene TRBD1, 5 bases. The germline gives CDR1 SQVTM, CDR2 ANQGSEA. Trimming took off 7 bases at V and 7 bases at J, with 20 bases between the two ends. The CDR3 has 14 residues. Written as DNA, the CDR3 is TGCAGCGCGGTTGAGTTTGGGGCAGGGCAGCCCCAGCATTTT. It is translated as CSAVEFGAGQPQHF.